This TCR beta chain is drawn from a study of vaccination effects on CD4 cells after COVID-19. Turning to the study itself: Subjects were given two BNT162b2 or mRNA-1273 vaccine doses.

A remark on this clone: The antigen is undetermined.

Antigen-specific CD4+ T cells were expanded with viral peptide pools in the ViraFEST assay before sequencing. The authors isolated CD4+ T cells after less than eleven days of culture. Vaccine recipients had no previous SARS-CoV-2 infection; their nucleocapsid antibodies were negative. Days 3 and 7 were when half the medium was replaced with IL-2 medium. Germline V gene sequence: CDR1 LNHNV, CDR2 YYDKDF (reference sequence). Deletions cut 0 bases from V and 0 bases from J, with 18 bases between. The CDR3 is 18 residues long. The protocol was immunoSEQ multiplex PCR, while the TCRdb copy is restricted to in-frame clones and leaves out a portion. Of about 34,000 clones in the sample, 60% to 75% were seen once.

V usage is TRBV15 and J usage is TRBJ2-7; D is undetermined. This clonotype was sampled from a human donor who received a COVID-19 vaccine. The sample here was CD4+ T cells from PBMCs cultured with HCoV-OC43 spike peptides, taken before COVID-19 vaccination. Sample subset: HCoV-OC43 spike overlapping peptide pool stimulation. CDR3: CATSRELNSRLVSYEQYF. The CDR3, as DNA: TGTGCCACCAGCAGAGAACTGAACAGCCGACTTGTCTCCTACGAGCAGTACTTC.